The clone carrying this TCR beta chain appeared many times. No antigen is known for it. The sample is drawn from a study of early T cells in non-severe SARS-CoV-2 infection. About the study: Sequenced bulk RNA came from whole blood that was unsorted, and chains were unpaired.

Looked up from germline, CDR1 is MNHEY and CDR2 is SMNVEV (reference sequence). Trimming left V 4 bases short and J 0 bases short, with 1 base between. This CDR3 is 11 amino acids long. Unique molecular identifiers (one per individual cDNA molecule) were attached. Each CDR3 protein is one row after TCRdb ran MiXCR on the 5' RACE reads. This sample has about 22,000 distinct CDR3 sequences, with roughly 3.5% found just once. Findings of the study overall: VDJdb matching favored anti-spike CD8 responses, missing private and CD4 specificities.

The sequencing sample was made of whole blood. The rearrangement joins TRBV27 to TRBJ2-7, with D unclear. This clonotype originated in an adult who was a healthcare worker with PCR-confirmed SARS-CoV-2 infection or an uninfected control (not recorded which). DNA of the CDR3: TGTGCCAGCAGTTCCTCCTACGAGCAGTACTTC. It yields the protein CASSSSYEQYF.